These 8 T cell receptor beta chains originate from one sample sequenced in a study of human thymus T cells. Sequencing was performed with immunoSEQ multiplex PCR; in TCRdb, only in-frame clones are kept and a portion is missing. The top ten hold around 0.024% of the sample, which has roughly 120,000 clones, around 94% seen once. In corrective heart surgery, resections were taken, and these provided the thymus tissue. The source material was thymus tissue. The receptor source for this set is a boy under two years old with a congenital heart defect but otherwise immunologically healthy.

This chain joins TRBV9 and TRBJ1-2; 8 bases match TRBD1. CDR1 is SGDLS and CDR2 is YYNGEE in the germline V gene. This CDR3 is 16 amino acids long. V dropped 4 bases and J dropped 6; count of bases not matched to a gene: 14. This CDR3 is CASSSLWTGKEDGYTF. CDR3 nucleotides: TGTGCCAGCAGCTCTTTATGGACAGGGAAAGAGGATGGCTACACCTTC.

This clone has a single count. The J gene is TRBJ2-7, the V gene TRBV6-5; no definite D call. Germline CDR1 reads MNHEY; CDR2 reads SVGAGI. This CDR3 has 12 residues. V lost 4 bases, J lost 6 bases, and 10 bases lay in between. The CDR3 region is CASSSRVGEQYF. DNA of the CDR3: TGTGCCAGCAGTTCCCGTGTCGGCGAGCAGTACTTC.

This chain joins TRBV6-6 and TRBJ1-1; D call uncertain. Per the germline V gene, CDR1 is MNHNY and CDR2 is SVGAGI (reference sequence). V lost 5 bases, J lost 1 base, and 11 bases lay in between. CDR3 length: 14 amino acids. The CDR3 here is CASSHMRRNTEAFF. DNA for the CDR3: TGTGCCAGCAGTCACATGCGTCGGAACACTGAAGCTTTCTTT.

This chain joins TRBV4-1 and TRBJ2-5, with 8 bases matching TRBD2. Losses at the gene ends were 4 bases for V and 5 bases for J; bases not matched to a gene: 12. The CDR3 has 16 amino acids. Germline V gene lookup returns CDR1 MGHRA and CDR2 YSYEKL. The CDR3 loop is CASSRVISGVGETQYF. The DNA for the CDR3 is TGCGCCAGCAGCCGCGTAATTAGCGGGGTAGGGGAGACCCAGTACTTC.

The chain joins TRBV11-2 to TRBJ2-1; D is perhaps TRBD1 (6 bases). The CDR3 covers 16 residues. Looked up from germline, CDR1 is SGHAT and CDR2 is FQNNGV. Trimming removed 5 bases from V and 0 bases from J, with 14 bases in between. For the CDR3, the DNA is TGTGCCAGCAGCACAGTGGGCAGGGGCTCCTACAATGAGCAGTTCTTC. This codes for CASSTVGRGSYNEQFF. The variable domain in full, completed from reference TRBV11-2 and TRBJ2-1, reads EAGVAQSPRYKIIEKRQSVAFWCNPISGHATLYWYQQILGQGPKLLIQFQNNGVVDDSQLPKDRFSAERLKGVDSTLKIQPAKLEDSAVYLCASSTVGRGSYNEQFFGPGTRLTVL.

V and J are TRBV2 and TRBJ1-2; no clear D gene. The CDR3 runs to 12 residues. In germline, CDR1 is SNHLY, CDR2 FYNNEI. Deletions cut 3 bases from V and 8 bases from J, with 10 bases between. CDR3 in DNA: TGTGCCAGCAGTGAGGCCCCCGCGGGCTACACCTTC. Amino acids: CASSEAPAGYTF.

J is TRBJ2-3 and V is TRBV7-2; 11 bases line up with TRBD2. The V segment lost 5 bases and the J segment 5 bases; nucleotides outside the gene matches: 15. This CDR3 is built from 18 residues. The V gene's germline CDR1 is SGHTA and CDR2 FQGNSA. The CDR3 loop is CASSPRVAGGPWGDTQYF. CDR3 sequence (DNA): TGTGCCAGCAGCCCCAGGGTAGCGGGGGGGCCGTGGGGAGATACGCAGTATTTT.

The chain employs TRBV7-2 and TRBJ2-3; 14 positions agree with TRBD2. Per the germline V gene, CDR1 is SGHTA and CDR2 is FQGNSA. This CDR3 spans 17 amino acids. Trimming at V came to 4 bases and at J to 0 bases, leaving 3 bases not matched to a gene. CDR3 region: CASSWTSGGRSTDTQYF. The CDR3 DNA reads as TGTGCCAGCAGCTGGACTAGCGGGGGGAGAAGCACAGATACGCAGTATTTT.